These T cell receptor beta chains were read from a single sample in a study of vaccination effects on CD4 cells after COVID-19. Sequencing used immunoSEQ multiplex PCR; TCRdb keeps in-frame clones, though not all of them. The sample consists of about 41,000 clones, around three quarters of them appearing once. These receptors have no identified antigens. Sequencing was performed on CD4+ T cells from PBMCs cultured with HCoV-NL63 spike peptides, taken before COVID-19 vaccination. The receptors come from a human donor who received a COVID-19 vaccine. The CDR3 runs from the conserved cysteine through the conserved F or W. D genes are given only for firm matches. A clone size is listed for some rows: how often the clone was seen (once, few, many), or a class if it is expanded.

clone size | D gene | J gene | V gene | CDR3 DNA | CDR3 protein
. | . | TRBJ1-2 | TRBV5-1 | TGCGCCAGCAGACCAGGGCCCGCTAACTATGGCTACACCTTC | CASRPGPANYGYTF
once | . | TRBJ1-5 | TRBV5-5 | TGTGCCAGCAGCCTACAGGGAAGTCCTCAGCCCCAGCATTTT | CASSLQGSPQPQHF
. | TRBD1 | TRBJ1-2 | TRBV4-1 | TGCGCCAGCAGTCGGACCGGGACAGGGGGCTATGGCTACACCTTC | CASSRTGTGGYGYTF
. | TRBD1 | TRBJ1-1 | TRBV6-5 | TGTGCCAGCCACAGGGGGGAAACTGAAGCTTTCTTT | CASHRGETEAFF
. | TRBD1 | TRBJ1-2 | TRBV19 | TGTGCCAGTAGCGGCTCTTTTGGGGACAGGAACCTCTATGGCTACACCTTC | CASSGSFGDRNLYGYTF
. | . | TRBJ1-2 | TRBV28 | TGTGCCAGCAGTCAGAACGGCGGGACGAATGGCTACACCTTC | CASSQNGGTNGYTF
. | . | TRBJ2-1 | TRBV12-3/TRBV12-4 | TGTGCCAGCAGTCCTACGCCAGGGACCCCACAGTTCTTC | CASSPTPGTPQFF
. | TRBD1 | TRBJ2-5 | TRBV24-1 | TGTGCCACCAGTGACTCACAGGGGCGAGAGACCCAGTACTTC | CATSDSQGRETQYF
. | . | TRBJ2-1 | TRBV6-5 | TGTGCCAGCAGGGTATTTGGGGATTCCTACAATGAGCAGTTCTTC | CASRVFGDSYNEQFF
. | TRBD1 | TRBJ1-1 | TRBV6-5 | TGTGCCAGCAGTCCGGACAGGGGAACGACTGAAGCTTTCTTT | CASSPDRGTTEAFF
. | . | TRBJ2-3 | TRBV4-2 | TGTGCCAGCAGCCAAGGGCAATGGAGCACAGATACGCAGTATTTT | CASSQGQWSTDTQYF
. | . | TRBJ1-3 | TRBV24-1 | TGTGCCACCAGTGATACCCCGGGACGGAGCTCTGGAAACACCATATATTTT | CATSDTPGRSSGNTIYF
. | TRBD1 | TRBJ1-5 | TRBV28 | TGTGCCAGCAGTCAACAGGGGGTCGGCAATCAGCCCCAGCATTTT | CASSQQGVGNQPQHF
. | TRBD1 | TRBJ1-1 | TRBV19 | TGTGCCAGTAGTTCCCGGGACAGGGGCGCGGAAGCTTTCTTT | CASSSRDRGAEAFF